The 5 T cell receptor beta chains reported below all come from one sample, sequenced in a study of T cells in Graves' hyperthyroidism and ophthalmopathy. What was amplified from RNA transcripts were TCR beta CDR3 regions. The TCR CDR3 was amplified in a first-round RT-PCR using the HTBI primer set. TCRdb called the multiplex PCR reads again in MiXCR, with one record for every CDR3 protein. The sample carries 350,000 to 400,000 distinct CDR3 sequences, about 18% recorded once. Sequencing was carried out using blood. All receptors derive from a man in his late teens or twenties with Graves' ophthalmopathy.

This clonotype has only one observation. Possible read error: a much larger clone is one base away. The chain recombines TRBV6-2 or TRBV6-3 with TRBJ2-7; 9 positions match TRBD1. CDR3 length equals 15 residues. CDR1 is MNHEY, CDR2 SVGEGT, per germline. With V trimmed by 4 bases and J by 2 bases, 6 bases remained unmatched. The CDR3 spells CASSCETGGTYEQYF. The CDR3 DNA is TGTGCCAGCAGTTGCGAGACAGGGGGAACCTACGAGCAGTACTTC.

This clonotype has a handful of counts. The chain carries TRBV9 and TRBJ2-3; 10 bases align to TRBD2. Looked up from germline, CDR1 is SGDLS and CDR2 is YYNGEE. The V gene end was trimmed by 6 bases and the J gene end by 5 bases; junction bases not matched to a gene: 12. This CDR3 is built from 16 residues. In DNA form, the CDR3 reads TGTGCCAGCACGTCCGGAGCGGGGGGGGCCGTAGATACGCAGTATTTT. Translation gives CASTSGAGGAVDTQYF.

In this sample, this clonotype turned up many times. CDR3 loop: CASSLGGSNEKLFF. In nucleotides, the CDR3 is TGTGCCAGCAGCTTAGGGGGCTCTAATGAAAAACTGTTTTTT. The rearrangement links TRBV7-2 to TRBJ1-4; TRBD1 is a possible D gene (5 bases). From germline, CDR1 is SGHTA and CDR2 FQGNSA. The CDR3 consists of 14 residues. V gave up 1 base and J gave up 3 bases, with 6 bases separating them.

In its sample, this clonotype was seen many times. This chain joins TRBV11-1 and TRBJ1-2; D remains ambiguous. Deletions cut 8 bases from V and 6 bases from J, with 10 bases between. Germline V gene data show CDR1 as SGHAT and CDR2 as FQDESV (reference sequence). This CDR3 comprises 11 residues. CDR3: CASGRTDGYTF. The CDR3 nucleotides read TGTGCCAGCGGTCGGACGGATGGCTACACCTTC.

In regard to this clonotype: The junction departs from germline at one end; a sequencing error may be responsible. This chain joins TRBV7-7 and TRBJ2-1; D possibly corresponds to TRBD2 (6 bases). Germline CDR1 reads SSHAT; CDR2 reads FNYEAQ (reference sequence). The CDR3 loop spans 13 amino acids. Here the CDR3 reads CASSLNDGGEQFF. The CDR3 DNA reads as TGTGCTAGCAGCTTAAATGACGGGGGTGAGCAGTTCTTC.